Listed below are T cell receptor beta chains from one sample, sequenced in a study of shared clonotypes between healthy human individuals. The method was immunoSEQ multiplex PCR; TCRdb's version includes in-frame clones alone and lacks a portion of them. Among roughly 2,300,000 clones, 85% to 95% were seen once, and the ten largest hold 0.37%. Sequences were obtained from naive CD4+ T cells from PBMCs. The receptors derive from a young man in good health. Some clones in this sample may be carry-over from other donors' samples. The CDR3 runs from the conserved cysteine through the conserved F or W. The D gene is left open where the match is weak. Only some rows state a clone size, as once, few, many or a class for expanded clones.

clone size: NA
V gene: TRBV19
J gene: TRBJ2-1
D gene: TRBD2
CDR3 protein: CASSRAGGSYNEQFF
CDR3 DNA: TGTGCCAGTAGCCGAGCGGGAGGATCCTACAATGAGCAGTTCTTC

clone size: NA
V gene: TRBV5-8
J gene: TRBJ1-5
D gene: NA
CDR3 protein: CASSNHRGAGNQPQHF
CDR3 DNA: TGTGCCAGCAGCAACCACCGGGGGGCGGGCAATCAGCCCCAGCATTTT

clone size: once
V gene: TRBV28
J gene: TRBJ2-5
D gene: NA
CDR3 protein: CASSSSPLGKTQYF
CDR3 DNA: TGTGCCAGCAGTTCGTCACCTCTAGGAAAGACCCAGTACTTC

clone size: NA
V gene: TRBV5-1
J gene: TRBJ2-7
D gene: NA
CDR3 protein: CASADQGSEQYF
CDR3 DNA: TGCGCCAGTGCAGATCAGGGGTCCGAGCAGTACTTC

clone size: once
V gene: TRBV10-3
J gene: TRBJ2-3
D gene: NA
CDR3 protein: CAISDSREYTDTQYF
CDR3 DNA: TGTGCCATCAGTGACTCACGGGAGTACACAGATACGCAGTATTTT

clone size: NA
V gene: TRBV2
J gene: TRBJ2-1
D gene: TRBD2
CDR3 protein: CASRDGLAGEGNEQFF
CDR3 DNA: TGTGCCAGCAGAGACGGACTAGCGGGAGAGGGGAATGAGCAGTTCTTC

clone size: NA
V gene: TRBV6-1
J gene: TRBJ1-1
D gene: NA
CDR3 protein: CASSEEGGFGEAFF
CDR3 DNA: TGTGCCAGCAGTGAAGAAGGGGGGTTCGGGGAAGCTTTCTTT

clone size: NA
V gene: TRBV7-9
J gene: TRBJ2-1
D gene: NA
CDR3 protein: CASSLGVSPNEQFF
CDR3 DNA: TGTGCCAGCAGCTTAGGGGTAAGCCCAAATGAGCAGTTCTTC

clone size: NA
V gene: TRBV11-3
J gene: TRBJ2-3
D gene: TRBD2
CDR3 protein: CASSLAGGGTDTQYF
CDR3 DNA: TGTGCCAGCAGCTTAGCGGGAGGAGGAACAGATACGCAGTATTTT

clone size: NA
V gene: TRBV7-9
J gene: TRBJ1-4
D gene: NA
CDR3 protein: CASSRTGTGEKLFF
CDR3 DNA: TGTGCCAGCAGCCGTACCGGGACCGGTGAAAAACTGTTTTTT

clone size: NA
V gene: TRBV6-5
J gene: TRBJ2-7
D gene: NA
CDR3 protein: CASRRGADYEQYF
CDR3 DNA: TGTGCCAGCCGTCGGGGGGCCGACTACGAGCAGTACTTC

clone size: NA
V gene: TRBV28
J gene: TRBJ2-7
D gene: NA
CDR3 protein: CASSLLGGGSYEQYF
CDR3 DNA: TGTGCCAGCAGTTTATTGGGGGGTGGGTCCTACGAGCAGTACTTC

clone size: once
V gene: TRBV28
J gene: TRBJ2-7
D gene: TRBD1
CDR3 protein: CASSTTRDRGGVGSYEQYF
CDR3 DNA: TGTGCCAGCAGTACAACCCGGGACAGGGGGGGAGTTGGATCCTACGAGCAGTACTTC

clone size: NA
V gene: TRBV9
J gene: TRBJ2-5
D gene: NA
CDR3 protein: CASSVTGRYQETQYF
CDR3 DNA: TGTGCCAGCAGCGTAACCGGCCGGTACCAAGAGACCCAGTACTTC

clone size: NA
V gene: TRBV10-3
J gene: TRBJ2-2
D gene: NA
CDR3 protein: CAISEERAGSGTGELFF
CDR3 DNA: TGTGCCATCAGTGAGGAGAGGGCGGGATCGGGCACCGGGGAGCTGTTTTTT

clone size: NA
V gene: TRBV9
J gene: TRBJ1-3
D gene: TRBD1
CDR3 protein: CASSGTGVSGNTIYF
CDR3 DNA: TGTGCCAGCAGCGGGACAGGGGTATCTGGAAACACCATATATTTT

clone size: NA
V gene: TRBV19
J gene: TRBJ1-5
D gene: NA
CDR3 protein: CASNSGNSNQPQHF
CDR3 DNA: TGTGCCAGTAACTCAGGAAATAGCAATCAGCCCCAGCATTTT

clone size: NA
V gene: TRBV7-2
J gene: TRBJ2-7
D gene: TRBD1
CDR3 protein: CASSPGTGRNEQYF
CDR3 DNA: TGTGCCAGCAGCCCGGGGACAGGGAGGAACGAGCAGTACTTC

clone size: NA
V gene: TRBV6-5
J gene: TRBJ1-5
D gene: NA
CDR3 protein: CASSGSPAQPQHF
CDR3 DNA: TGTGCCAGCAGCGGGAGCCCCGCACAGCCCCAGCATTTT

clone size: NA
V gene: TRBV5-1
J gene: TRBJ2-5
D gene: TRBD2
CDR3 protein: CASSFNPPWLAAQETQYF
CDR3 DNA: TGCGCCAGCAGCTTTAATCCCCCGTGGCTAGCGGCCCAAGAGACCCAGTACTTC

clone size: NA
V gene: TRBV5-1
J gene: TRBJ1-4
D gene: TRBD1
CDR3 protein: CASSVSSLGQPEKLFF
CDR3 DNA: TGCGCCAGCAGCGTATCCTCGCTGGGACAGCCGGAAAAACTGTTTTTT

clone size: NA
V gene: TRBV5-5
J gene: TRBJ2-1
D gene: NA
CDR3 protein: CASSRGAYNEQFF
CDR3 DNA: TGTGCCAGCAGCCGCGGAGCCTACAATGAGCAGTTCTTC

clone size: NA
V gene: TRBV29-1
J gene: TRBJ2-3
D gene: TRBD2
CDR3 protein: CSVARTSDATDTQYF
CDR3 DNA: TGCAGCGTTGCCCGGACTAGCGATGCGACAGATACGCAGTATTTT

clone size: NA
V gene: TRBV11-3
J gene: TRBJ2-1
D gene: NA
CDR3 protein: CASSLGRGEQFF
CDR3 DNA: TGTGCCAGCAGCTTAGGTCGGGGGGAGCAGTTCTTC

clone size: NA
V gene: TRBV14
J gene: TRBJ1-2
D gene: NA
CDR3 protein: CASSQDALSLGANYGYTF
CDR3 DNA: TGTGCCAGCAGCCAAGATGCGCTTAGCCTGGGGGCTAACTATGGCTACACCTTC

clone size: NA
V gene: TRBV27
J gene: TRBJ2-1
D gene: NA
CDR3 protein: CASSLSTSSFHNEQFF
CDR3 DNA: TGTGCCAGCAGTTTATCGACATCCAGTTTCCACAATGAGCAGTTCTTC

clone size: NA
V gene: TRBV2
J gene: TRBJ2-2
D gene: NA
CDR3 protein: CASGLASTGELFF
CDR3 DNA: TGTGCCAGCGGTCTAGCGTCCACCGGGGAGCTGTTTTTT

clone size: NA
V gene: TRBV6-1
J gene: TRBJ2-1
D gene: TRBD2
CDR3 protein: CASSEGLAGWFF
CDR3 DNA: TGTGCCAGCAGTGAAGGACTAGCGGGATGGTTCTTC

clone size: NA
V gene: TRBV4-2
J gene: TRBJ2-3
D gene: TRBD2
CDR3 protein: CASGQDWRESSPDTQYF
CDR3 DNA: TGTGCCAGCGGCCAAGACTGGCGGGAGAGTTCCCCAGATACGCAGTATTTT

clone size: NA
V gene: TRBV5-1
J gene: TRBJ2-2
D gene: NA
CDR3 protein: CASSLRGQKSTNTGELFF
CDR3 DNA: TGCGCCAGCAGCTTGCGGGGCCAGAAGAGTACGAACACCGGGGAGCTGTTTTTT

clone size: NA
V gene: TRBV18
J gene: TRBJ1-4
D gene: TRBD1
CDR3 protein: CASSPNPGTGAEKLFF
CDR3 DNA: TGTGCCAGCTCACCCAACCCCGGGACAGGGGCCGAAAAACTGTTTTTT

clone size: NA
V gene: TRBV15
J gene: TRBJ1-4
D gene: NA
CDR3 protein: CATSRVTNEKLFF
CDR3 DNA: TGTGCCACCAGCAGAGTAACTAATGAAAAACTGTTTTTT

clone size: NA
V gene: TRBV5-1
J gene: TRBJ1-6
D gene: NA
CDR3 protein: CASSLSSRGNSPLHF
CDR3 DNA: TGCGCCAGCAGCTTGTCGTCGAGGGGTAATTCACCCCTCCACTTT

clone size: NA
V gene: TRBV9
J gene: TRBJ2-1
D gene: NA
CDR3 protein: CASGSSSYNEQFF
CDR3 DNA: TGTGCCAGCGGATCAAGCTCCTACAATGAGCAGTTCTTC

clone size: NA
V gene: TRBV29-1
J gene: TRBJ2-7
D gene: TRBD2
CDR3 protein: CSVEREPGLAGGNEQYF
CDR3 DNA: TGCAGCGTTGAGCGCGAGCCGGGACTAGCGGGGGGTAACGAGCAGTACTTC

clone size: NA
V gene: TRBV25-1
J gene: TRBJ1-1
D gene: NA
CDR3 protein: CASSFQGRTEAFF
CDR3 DNA: TGTGCCAGCAGCTTTCAGGGTCGAACTGAAGCTTTCTTT

clone size: few
V gene: TRBV28
J gene: TRBJ1-2
D gene: TRBD1
CDR3 protein: CASSIPGQGTIYGYTF
CDR3 DNA: TGTGCCAGCAGCATACCGGGACAGGGGACGATCTATGGCTACACCTTC

clone size: NA
V gene: TRBV6-1
J gene: TRBJ2-5
D gene: TRBD1
CDR3 protein: CASSELQGAETQYF
CDR3 DNA: TGTGCCAGCAGTGAGTTACAGGGGGCCGAGACCCAGTACTTC

clone size: NA
V gene: TRBV6-5
J gene: TRBJ2-1
D gene: TRBD2
CDR3 protein: CASSTSGSSYNEQFF
CDR3 DNA: TGTGCCAGCAGCACTAGCGGAAGCTCCTACAATGAGCAGTTCTTC

clone size: NA
V gene: TRBV30
J gene: TRBJ2-2
D gene: TRBD1
CDR3 protein: CACPGTGATGELFF
CDR3 DNA: TGTGCCTGCCCCGGGACAGGAGCCACCGGGGAGCTGTTTTTT

clone size: NA
V gene: TRBV18
J gene: TRBJ1-3
D gene: TRBD1
CDR3 protein: CASSPGTGAQNVLGNTIYF
CDR3 DNA: TGTGCCAGCTCACCGGGGACAGGGGCGCAAAACGTCCTTGGAAACACCATATATTTT